This T cell receptor (beta chain) was recorded in a study of cytomegalovirus exposure and HLA in healthy donors. About the study: The study's early data release held some 85 million unique TCRs from HLA-typed donors. General observations from the study: In a later analysis, a missense DCLRE1C variant was linked to TCR beta V- and J-gene trimming. In a later analysis, HLA-C alleles had the fewest associated TCRs, DRB1 alleles the most.

On this clone: The antigen is unknown.

With 60 Vbeta and 13 Jbeta primers, the PCR was carried out. Study processing details: Later reanalysis found approximately 76 million unique TCR beta chains, about 10 million of them shared. The table came from immunoSEQ multiplex PCR; TCRdb's copy has only in-frame clones and leaves some out. V and J calls and clone size are given by that table; D and trimming were obtained from the DNA. Of 120,000 or so clones detected, 60% to 85% appear once; the ten largest clones hold roughly 3.1%. The sequenced sample was PBMCs. This clonotype was obtained from a young man in good health and CMV-seronegative.

In DNA, the CDR3 is TGTGCCAGCAGTACCTACAGGGGCTCCTTGGAGCCCCAGCATTTT. This sequence encodes CASSTYRGSLEPQHF. This chain uses TRBV6-1 with TRBJ1-5, with 7 nucleotides matching TRBD1. J lost 8 bases, V lost 5 bases, and 12 bases had no gene match. CDR1 and CDR2 (germline): MNHNS, SASEGT. This CDR3 has 15 amino acids.